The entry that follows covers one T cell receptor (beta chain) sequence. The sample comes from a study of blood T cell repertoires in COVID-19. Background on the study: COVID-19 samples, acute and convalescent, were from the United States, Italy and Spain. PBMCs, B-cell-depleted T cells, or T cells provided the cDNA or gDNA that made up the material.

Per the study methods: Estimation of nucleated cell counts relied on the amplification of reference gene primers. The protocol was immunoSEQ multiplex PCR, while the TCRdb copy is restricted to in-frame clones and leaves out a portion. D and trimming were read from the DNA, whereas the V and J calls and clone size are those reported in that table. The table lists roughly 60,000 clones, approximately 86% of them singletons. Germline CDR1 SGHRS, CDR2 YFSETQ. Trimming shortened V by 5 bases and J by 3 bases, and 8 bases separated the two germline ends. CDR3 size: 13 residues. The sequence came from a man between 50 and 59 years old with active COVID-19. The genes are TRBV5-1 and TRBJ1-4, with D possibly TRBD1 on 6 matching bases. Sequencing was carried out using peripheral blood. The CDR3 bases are TGCGCCAGCAGGGGGGCGGCTAATGAAAAACTGTTTTTT. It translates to CASRGAANEKLFF.